The clone carrying this T cell receptor beta chain appeared a single time. No antigen is known for it. The CDR3 is made up of 16 amino acids. With 3 bases clipped from V and 2 bases from J, the junction kept 7 bases outside the gene matches. Per germline, CDR1 PRHDT and CDR2 FYEKMQ (reference sequence). Assay: immunoSEQ multiplex PCR; the TCRdb copy retains only in-frame clones and omits some. The sample contains about 45,000 clones, 50% to 75% of which appear only once. This sample is drawn from a study of cytotoxic CD8 clonotypes in ibrutinib-treated CLL. Points from the study as a whole: Under therapy, public clonotypes either contracted or stayed stable, and they were uncommon. Age-matched healthy donor levels were exceeded by baseline clonality, which tracked circulating CD8+ T-cell counts.

The receptor's source is a human donor with chronic lymphocytic leukemia. The sample here was PBMCs, taken after 24 months of ibrutinib treatment. The genes are TRBV13 and TRBJ2-1, with 7 bases aligning to TRBD2. The CDR3 region is CASSFLWGGPYNEQFF. The CDR3 DNA sequence: TGTGCCAGCAGCTTTCTGTGGGGGGGTCCCTACAATGAGCAGTTCTTC.